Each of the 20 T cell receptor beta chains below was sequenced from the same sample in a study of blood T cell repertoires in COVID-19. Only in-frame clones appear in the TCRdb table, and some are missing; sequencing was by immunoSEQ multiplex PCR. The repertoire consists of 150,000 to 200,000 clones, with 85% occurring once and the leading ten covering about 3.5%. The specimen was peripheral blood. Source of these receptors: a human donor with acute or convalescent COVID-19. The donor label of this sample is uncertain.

CDR3 sequence: CASSPRSGPYNSPLHF. The CDR3 coding sequence is TGTGCCAGCAGCCCCCGGAGCGGTCCTTATAATTCACCCCTCCACTTT. The gene calls are TRBV2 and TRBJ1-6; no firm D call. The CDR3 is 16 amino acids. Trimming cost V 6 bases and J 4 bases, with 16 bases left between them. Germline V lookup: CDR1 SNHLY, CDR2 FYNNEI.

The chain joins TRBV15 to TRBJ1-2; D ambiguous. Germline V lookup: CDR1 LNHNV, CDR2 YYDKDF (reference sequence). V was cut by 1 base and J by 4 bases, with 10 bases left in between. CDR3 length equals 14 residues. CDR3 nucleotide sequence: TGTGCCACCAGCAGAGGCGAGGGATCCTATGGCTACACCTTC. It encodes CATSRGEGSYGYTF.

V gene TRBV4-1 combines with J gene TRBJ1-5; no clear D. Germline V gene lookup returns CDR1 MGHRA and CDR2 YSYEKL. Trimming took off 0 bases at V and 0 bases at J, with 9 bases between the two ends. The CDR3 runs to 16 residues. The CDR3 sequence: CASSQDRRPSNQPQHF. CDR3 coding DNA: TGCGCCAGCAGCCAAGACCGGAGGCCTAGCAATCAGCCCCAGCATTTT.

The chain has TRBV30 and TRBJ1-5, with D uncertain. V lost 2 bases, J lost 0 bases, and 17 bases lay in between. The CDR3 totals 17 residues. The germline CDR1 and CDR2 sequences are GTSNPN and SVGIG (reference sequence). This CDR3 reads CAWSKTSPGFSNQPQHF. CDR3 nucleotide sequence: TGTGCCTGGAGTAAAACGTCTCCGGGATTTAGCAATCAGCCCCAGCATTTT.

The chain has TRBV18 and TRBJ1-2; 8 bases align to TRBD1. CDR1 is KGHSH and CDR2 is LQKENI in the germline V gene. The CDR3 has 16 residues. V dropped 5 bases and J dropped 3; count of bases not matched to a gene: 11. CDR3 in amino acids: CASSSTRTGSDYGYTF. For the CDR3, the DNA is TGTGCCAGCTCATCGACTAGGACAGGGTCAGACTATGGCTACACCTTC.

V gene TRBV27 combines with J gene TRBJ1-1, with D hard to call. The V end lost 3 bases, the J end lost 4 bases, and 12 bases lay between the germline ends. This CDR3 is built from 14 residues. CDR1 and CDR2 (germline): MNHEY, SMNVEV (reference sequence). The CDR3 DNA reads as TGTGCCAGCAGTTTGGCAAGACAAGGCACTGAAGCTTTCTTT. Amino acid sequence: CASSLARQGTEAFF.

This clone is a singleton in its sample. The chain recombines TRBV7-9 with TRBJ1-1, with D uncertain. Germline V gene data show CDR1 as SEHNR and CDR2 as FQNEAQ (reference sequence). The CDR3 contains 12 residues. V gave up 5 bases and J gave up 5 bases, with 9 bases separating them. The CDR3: CASSGQWTEAFF. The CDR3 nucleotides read TGTGCCAGCAGCGGGCAATGGACTGAAGCTTTCTTT.

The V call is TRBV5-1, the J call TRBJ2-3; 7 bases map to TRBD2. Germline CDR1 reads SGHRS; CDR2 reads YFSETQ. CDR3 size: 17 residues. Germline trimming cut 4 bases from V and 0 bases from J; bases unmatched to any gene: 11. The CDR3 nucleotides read TGCGCCAGCAGCGGGGGGGATAGACGTGGGAGCACAGATACGCAGTATTTT. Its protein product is CASSGGDRRGSTDTQYF.

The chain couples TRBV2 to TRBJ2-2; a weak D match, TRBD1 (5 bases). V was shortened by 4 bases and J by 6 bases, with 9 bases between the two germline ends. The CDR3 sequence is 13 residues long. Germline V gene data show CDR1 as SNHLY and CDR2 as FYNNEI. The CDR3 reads CASSGQGPGELFF. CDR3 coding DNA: TGTGCCAGCAGTGGCCAGGGTCCCGGGGAGCTGTTTTTT.

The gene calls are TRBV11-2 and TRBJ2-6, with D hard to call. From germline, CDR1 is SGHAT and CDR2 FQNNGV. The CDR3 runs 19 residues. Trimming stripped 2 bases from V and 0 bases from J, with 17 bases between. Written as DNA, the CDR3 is TGTGCCAGCAGCTTACGAGTGATCAATGCCCGCTCTGGGGCCAACGTCCTGACTTTC. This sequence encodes CASSLRVINARSGANVLTF.

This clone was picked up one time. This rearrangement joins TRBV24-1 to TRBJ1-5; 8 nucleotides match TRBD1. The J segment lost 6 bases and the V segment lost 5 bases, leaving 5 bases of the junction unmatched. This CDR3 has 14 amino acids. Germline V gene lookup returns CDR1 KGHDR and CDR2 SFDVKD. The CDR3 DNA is TGTGCCACCAGTGCCTCTGGACAGGGTCAGCCCCAGCATTTT. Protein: CATSASGQGQPQHF.

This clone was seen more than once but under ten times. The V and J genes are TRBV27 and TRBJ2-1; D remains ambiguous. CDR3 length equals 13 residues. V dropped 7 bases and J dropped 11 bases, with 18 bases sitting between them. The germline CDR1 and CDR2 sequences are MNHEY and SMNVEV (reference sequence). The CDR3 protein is CASTNSLPVKQFF. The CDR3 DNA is TGTGCCAGCACCAATAGCCTCCCCGTAAAGCAGTTCTTC.

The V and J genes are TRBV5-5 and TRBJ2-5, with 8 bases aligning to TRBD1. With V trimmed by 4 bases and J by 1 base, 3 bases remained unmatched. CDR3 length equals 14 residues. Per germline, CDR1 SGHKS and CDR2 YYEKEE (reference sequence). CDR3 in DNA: TGTGCCAGCAGCCCTACAGGGGGCCAAGAGACCCAGTACTTC. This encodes CASSPTGGQETQYF.

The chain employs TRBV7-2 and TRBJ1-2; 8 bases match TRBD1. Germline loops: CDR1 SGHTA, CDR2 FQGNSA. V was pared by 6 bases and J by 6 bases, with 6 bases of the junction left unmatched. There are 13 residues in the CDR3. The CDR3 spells CASSPRTGNGYTF. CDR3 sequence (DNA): TGTGCCAGCAGTCCACGGACAGGGAATGGCTACACCTTC.

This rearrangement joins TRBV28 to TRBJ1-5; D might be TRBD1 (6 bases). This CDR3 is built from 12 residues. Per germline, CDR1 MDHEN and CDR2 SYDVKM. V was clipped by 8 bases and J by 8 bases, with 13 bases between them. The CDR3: CASREGGEPQHF. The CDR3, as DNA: TGTGCCAGCCGTGAAGGGGGAGAGCCCCAGCATTTT.

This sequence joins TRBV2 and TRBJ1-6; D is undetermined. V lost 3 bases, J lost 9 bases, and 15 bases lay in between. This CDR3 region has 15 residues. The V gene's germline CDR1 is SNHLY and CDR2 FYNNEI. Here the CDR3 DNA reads TGTGCCAGCAGTGATCGTCTCGGGGAACGTTCACCCCTCCACTTT. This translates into CASSDRLGERSPLHF.

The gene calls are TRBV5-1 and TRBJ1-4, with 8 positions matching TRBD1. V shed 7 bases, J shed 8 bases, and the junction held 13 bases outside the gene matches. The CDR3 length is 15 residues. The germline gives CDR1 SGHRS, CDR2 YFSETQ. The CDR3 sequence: CASRRDRLIGEKLFF. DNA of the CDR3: TGCGCCAGCCGCCGGGACAGGCTCATAGGAGAAAAACTGTTTTTT.

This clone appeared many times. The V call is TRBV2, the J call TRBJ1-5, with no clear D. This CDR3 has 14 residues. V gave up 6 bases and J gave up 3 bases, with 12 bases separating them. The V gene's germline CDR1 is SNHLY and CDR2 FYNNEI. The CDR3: CASSITAFNQPQHF. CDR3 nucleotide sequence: TGTGCCAGCAGCATAACAGCATTCAATCAGCCCCAGCATTTT.

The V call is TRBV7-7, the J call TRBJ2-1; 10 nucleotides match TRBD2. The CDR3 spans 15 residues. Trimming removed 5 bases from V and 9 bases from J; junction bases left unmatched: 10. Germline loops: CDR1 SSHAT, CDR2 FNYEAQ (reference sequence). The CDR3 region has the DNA TGTGCCAGCAGCCTATATAGCGGGGGGAAGAGTGAGCAGTTCTTC. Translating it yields CASSLYSGGKSEQFF.

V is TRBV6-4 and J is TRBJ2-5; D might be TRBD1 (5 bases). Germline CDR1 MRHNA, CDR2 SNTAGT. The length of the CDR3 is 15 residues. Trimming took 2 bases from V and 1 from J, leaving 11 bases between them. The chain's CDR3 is CASSDVTGAQETQYF. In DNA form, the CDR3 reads TGTGCCAGCAGTGACGTGACTGGGGCCCAAGAGACCCAGTACTTC.